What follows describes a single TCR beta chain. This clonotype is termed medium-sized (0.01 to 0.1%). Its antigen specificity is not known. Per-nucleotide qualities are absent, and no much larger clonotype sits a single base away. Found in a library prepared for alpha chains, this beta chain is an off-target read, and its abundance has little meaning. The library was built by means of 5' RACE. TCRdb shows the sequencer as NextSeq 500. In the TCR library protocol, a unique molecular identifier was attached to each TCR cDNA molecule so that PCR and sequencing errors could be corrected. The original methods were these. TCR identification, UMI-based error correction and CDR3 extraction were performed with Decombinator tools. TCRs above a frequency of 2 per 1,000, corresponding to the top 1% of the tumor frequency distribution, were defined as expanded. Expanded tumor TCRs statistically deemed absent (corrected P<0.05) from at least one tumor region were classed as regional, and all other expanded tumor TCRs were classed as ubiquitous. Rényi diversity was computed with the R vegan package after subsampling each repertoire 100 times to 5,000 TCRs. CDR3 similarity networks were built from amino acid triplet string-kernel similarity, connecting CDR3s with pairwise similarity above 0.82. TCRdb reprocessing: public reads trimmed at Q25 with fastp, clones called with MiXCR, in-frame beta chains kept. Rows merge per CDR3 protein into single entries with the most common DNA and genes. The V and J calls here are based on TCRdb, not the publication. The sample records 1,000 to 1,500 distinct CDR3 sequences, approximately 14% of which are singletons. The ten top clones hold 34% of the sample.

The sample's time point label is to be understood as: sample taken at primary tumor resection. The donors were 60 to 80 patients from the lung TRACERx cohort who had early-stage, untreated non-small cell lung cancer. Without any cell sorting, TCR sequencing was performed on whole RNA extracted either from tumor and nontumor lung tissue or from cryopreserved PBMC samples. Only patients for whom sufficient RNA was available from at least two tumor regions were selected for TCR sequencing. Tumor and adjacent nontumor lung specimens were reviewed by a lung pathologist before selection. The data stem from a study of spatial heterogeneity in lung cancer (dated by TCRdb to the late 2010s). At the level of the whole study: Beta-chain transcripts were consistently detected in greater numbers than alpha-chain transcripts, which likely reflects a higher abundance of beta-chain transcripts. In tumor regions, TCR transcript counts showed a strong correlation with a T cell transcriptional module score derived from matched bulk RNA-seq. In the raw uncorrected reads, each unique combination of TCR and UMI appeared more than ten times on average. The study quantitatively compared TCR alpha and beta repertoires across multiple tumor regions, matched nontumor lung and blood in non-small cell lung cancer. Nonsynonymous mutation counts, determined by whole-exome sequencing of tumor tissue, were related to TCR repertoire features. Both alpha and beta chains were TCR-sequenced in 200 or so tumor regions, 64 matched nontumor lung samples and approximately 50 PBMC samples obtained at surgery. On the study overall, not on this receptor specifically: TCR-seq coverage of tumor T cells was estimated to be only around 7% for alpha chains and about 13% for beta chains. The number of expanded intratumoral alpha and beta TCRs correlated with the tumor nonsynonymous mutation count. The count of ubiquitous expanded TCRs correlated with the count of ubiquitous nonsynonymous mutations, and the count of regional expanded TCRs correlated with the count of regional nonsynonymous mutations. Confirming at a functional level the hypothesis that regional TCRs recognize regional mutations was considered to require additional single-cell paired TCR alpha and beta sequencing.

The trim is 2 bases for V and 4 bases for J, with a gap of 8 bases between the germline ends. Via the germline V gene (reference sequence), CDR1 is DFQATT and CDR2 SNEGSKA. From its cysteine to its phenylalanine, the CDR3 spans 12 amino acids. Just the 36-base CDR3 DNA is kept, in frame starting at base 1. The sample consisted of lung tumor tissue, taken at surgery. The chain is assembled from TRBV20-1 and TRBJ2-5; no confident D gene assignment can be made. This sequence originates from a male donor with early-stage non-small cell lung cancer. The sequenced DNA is TGCAGTGCTAGACGGGCGCGAGAGACCCAGTACTTC. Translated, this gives CSARRARETQYF.